Sequencing of this T cell receptor beta chain was carried out in a study of OX40 agonist ivuxolimab in advanced cancers. There are 14 residues in the CDR3. V shed 5 bases and J shed 2 bases, with 10 bases lying between them. Germline assignment: CDR1 MNHEY and CDR2 SVGAGI. Sequenced by immunoSEQ multiplex PCR; TCRdb stores in-frame clones only, minus some. This table has some 73,000 clones, 85% to 90% appearing once. Notes on this clone: Its antigen is as yet unknown.

The cohort excluded patients with autoimmune disease history or systemic immunosuppression. General study findings and limits: With doses of 0.1-3.0 mg/kg, partial responders showed among the lowest clonal expansion.

The source was CD4+ or CD8+ T cells sorted from blood, collected in a trial of the OX40 agonist ivuxolimab. The chain uses TRBV6-5 and TRBJ1-3; no clear D. The sequence was obtained from an adult with an advanced solid tumor such as melanoma, head and neck, liver or kidney cancer. CDR3: CASSRTEAGNTIYF. The DNA for the CDR3 is TGTGCCAGCAGTAGGACCGAGGCTGGAAACACCATATATTTT.